One and the same sample provided the 25 T cell receptor beta chains below, sequenced in a study of OX40 agonist ivuxolimab in advanced cancers. Assay: immunoSEQ multiplex PCR; the TCRdb copy retains only in-frame clones and omits some. Among tens of thousands of clones listed, 80% to 90% were seen once. Sequencing was performed on CD4+ or CD8+ T cells sorted from blood, taken in a trial of the OX40 agonist ivuxolimab. All receptors come from an adult with an advanced solid tumor such as melanoma, head and neck, liver or kidney cancer.

In this sample, this clone turned up once. The chain combines TRBV19 with TRBJ2-5, with 8 positions matching TRBD1. The V gene end was trimmed by 5 bases and the J gene end by 4 bases; junction bases not matched to a gene: 6. Germline CDR1 is LNHDA and CDR2 is SQIVND (reference sequence). CDR3 length: 14 residues. CDR3 sequence: CASSETGGRETQYF. In DNA, the CDR3 is TGTGCCAGTAGTGAAACAGGGGGACGAGAGACCCAGTACTTC. Full variable domain (missing parts from reference TRBV19 and TRBJ2-5): DGGITQSPKYLFRKEGQNVTLSCEQNLNHDAMYWYRQDPGQGLRLIYYSQIVNDFQKGDIAEGYSVSREKKESFPLTVTSAQKNPTAFYLCASSETGGRETQYFGPGTRLLVL.

This chain joins TRBV7-9 and TRBJ1-5, with D perhaps matching TRBD1 (5 bases). V was shortened by 1 base and J by 2 bases, with 15 bases between the two germline ends. This CDR3 contains 17 residues. Germline assignment: CDR1 SEHNR and CDR2 FQNEAQ (reference sequence). The CDR3 here is CASSLVRVRDGNQPQHF. The CDR3 nucleotides read TGTGCCAGCAGCTTAGTAAGGGTCAGGGATGGCAATCAGCCCCAGCATTTT. Full variable domain (missing parts from reference TRBV7-9 and TRBJ1-5): DTGVSQNPRHKITKRGQNVTFRCDPISEHNRLYWYRQTLGQGPEFLTYFQNEAQLEKSRLLSDRFSAERPKGSFSTLEIQRTEQGDSAMYLCASSLVRVRDGNQPQHFGDGTRLSIL.

This clone was observed a single time. V gene TRBV6-1 combines with J gene TRBJ1-3; D is possibly TRBD1 (5 bases). The CDR3 runs 16 residues. The V gene lost 4 bases and the J gene lost 0 bases, with 13 bases spanning the gap. Germline CDR1 reads MNHNS; CDR2 reads SASEGT. CDR3 sequence (DNA): TGTGCCAGCAGTGGGGGCTTGCGCTCCTCTGGAAACACCATATATTTT. Protein product: CASSGGLRSSGNTIYF.

The genes are TRBV19 and TRBJ2-7; tentatively, D is TRBD1 (5 bases). CDR1 is LNHDA, CDR2 SQIVND, per germline (reference sequence). The CDR3 is 14 amino acids. V was cut by 7 bases and J by 4 bases, with 17 bases left in between. CDR3 sequence: CASTPSQGGYEQYF. The CDR3 DNA follows: TGTGCCAGTACCCCGTCGCAGGGTGGATACGAGCAGTACTTC.

As concerns this clone: The sample has other DNA sequences that encode this CDR3 too. The chain joins TRBV6-5 to TRBJ1-5; no clear D gene. This CDR3 has 14 amino acids. V gave up 6 bases and J gave up 2 bases, with 11 bases separating them. CDR1 and CDR2 (germline): MNHEY, SVGAGI. The CDR3 region is CASRGRAGNQPQHF. The CDR3 DNA is TGTGCCAGCAGAGGGAGGGCGGGCAATCAGCCCCAGCATTTT.

This clone was counted only a few times. The V and J genes are TRBV7-8 and TRBJ1-4, with D possibly being TRBD1 (5 bases). Germline assignment: CDR1 SGHVS and CDR2 FQNEAQ. Trimming cost V 5 bases and J 3 bases, with 16 bases left between them. This CDR3 has 16 residues. This CDR3 is CASSGLVRASNEKLFF. Here the CDR3 DNA reads TGTGCCAGCAGCGGGTTGGTCAGGGCATCTAATGAAAAACTGTTTTTT.

The chain couples TRBV20-1 to TRBJ1-4; D call uncertain. The CDR3 spans 11 residues. V lost 8 bases, J lost 10 bases, and 14 bases lay in between. The germline V gene has CDR1 DFQATT and CDR2 SNEGSKA (reference sequence). The CDR3 DNA follows: TGCAGTTTAAAGGACCGAGGAAAACTGTTTTTT. Translation: CSLKDRGKLFF.

The chain recombines TRBV27 with TRBJ2-7, with TRBD1 as a possible D gene (7 bases). V dropped 6 bases and J dropped 6 bases, with 18 bases sitting between them. CDR1 is MNHEY and CDR2 is SMNVEV in the germline V gene (reference sequence). This CDR3 has 14 residues. CDR3 protein: CASRPGLQGGEQYF. The CDR3 DNA reads as TGTGCCAGCAGACCCGGACTCCAGGGGGGCGAGCAGTACTTC.

V usage is TRBV7-2 and J usage is TRBJ1-4, with TRBD1 matching over 9 bases. Looked up from germline, CDR1 is SGHTA and CDR2 is FQGNSA. V was clipped by 5 bases and J by 0 bases; unmatched bases: 4. This CDR3 comprises 16 residues. The CDR3 reads CASSLRQGATNEKLFF. The DNA of the CDR3 is TGTGCCAGCAGCCTGAGACAGGGGGCAACTAATGAAAAACTGTTTTTT.

The chain links TRBV7-9 to TRBJ2-3, with 9 bases that match TRBD2. Trimming took 5 bases from V and 4 from J; bases not matched to a gene: 13. From germline, CDR1 is SEHNR and CDR2 FQNEAQ (reference sequence). The length of the CDR3 is 17 residues. The CDR3 reads CASSQGWREGRSDTQYF. CDR3 bases: TGTGCCAGCAGCCAGGGGTGGCGGGAGGGCCGGTCAGATACGCAGTATTTT. Together with reference TRBV7-9 and TRBJ2-3, the CDR3 gives the full variable domain: DTGVSQNPRHKITKRGQNVTFRCDPISEHNRLYWYRQTLGQGPEFLTYFQNEAQLEKSRLLSDRFSAERPKGSFSTLEIQRTEQGDSAMYLCASSQGWREGRSDTQYFGPGTRLTVL.

V is TRBV7-9 and J is TRBJ2-1; 15 positions match TRBD2. The length of the CDR3 is 18 residues. The germline V gene encodes CDR1 SEHNR and CDR2 FQNEAQ (reference sequence). V lost 4 bases, J lost 4 bases, and 8 bases stayed unmatched. CDR3 in DNA: TGTGCCAGCAGCTCAACTGGGACTAGCGGGAGGAGTTACAATGAGCAGTTCTTC. Translating gives CASSSTGTSGRSYNEQFF.

V and J are TRBV9 and TRBJ2-7; D is uncertain. Germline V gives CDR1 SGDLS, CDR2 YYNGEE. Deletions cut 0 bases from V and 1 base from J, with 8 bases between. CDR3 length: 14 amino acids. The DNA for the CDR3 is TGTGCCAGCAGCGTAGACAGTTTATCCTACGAGCAGTACTTC. Translation gives CASSVDSLSYEQYF.

This chain uses TRBV7-3 with TRBJ2-2, with D uncertain. Germline CDR1 SGHTA, CDR2 FQGTGA. Trimming removed 5 bases at V and 9 bases at J, with 13 bases between. The CDR3 spans 13 residues. The CDR3 protein is CASSPGPLRELFF. The CDR3 DNA sequence: TGTGCCAGCAGCCCGGGTCCTCTCCGGGAGCTGTTTTTT.

V is TRBV18 and J is TRBJ2-3; 11 bases line up with TRBD2. Trimming took 3 bases from V and 2 from J; bases not matched to a gene: 4. CDR1 is KGHSH, CDR2 LQKENI, per germline. The CDR3 covers 16 residues. The CDR3 reads CASSPLSGGATDTQYF. The CDR3 DNA sequence: TGTGCCAGCTCACCCCTTAGCGGGGGGGCCACAGATACGCAGTATTTT.

This chain connects TRBV10-2 to TRBJ1-6; tentatively, D is TRBD1 (5 bases). Germline loops: CDR1 WSHSY, CDR2 SAAADI. Trimming cost V 4 bases and J 9 bases, with 13 bases left between them. CDR3 length equals 14 residues. CDR3 DNA sequence: TGCGCCAGCAGTGTAGGCAGGGAGGCTTCACCCCTCCACTTT. Its translation: CASSVGREASPLHF.

This clone was observed a handful of times. This chain links TRBV27 with TRBJ1-4; no definite D call. V lost 3 bases and J lost 8, with 10 bases in between. In germline, CDR1 is MNHEY, CDR2 SMNVEV (reference sequence). The CDR3 runs 13 residues. The CDR3 loop reads CASSFPGEEKLFF. Written as DNA, the CDR3 is TGTGCCAGCAGTTTTCCCGGGGAGGAAAAACTGTTTTTT. The variable domain in full, completed from reference TRBV27 and TRBJ1-4, reads EAQVTQNPRYLITVTGKKLTVTCSQNMNHEYMSWYRQDPGLGLRQIYYSMNVEVTDKGDVPEGYKVSRKEKRNFPLILESPSPNQTSLYFCASSFPGEEKLFFGSGTQLSVL.

The chain has TRBV19 and TRBJ2-3; no clear D gene. The CDR3 length is 14 residues. Germline CDR1 and CDR2: LNHDA and SQIVND (reference sequence). V lost 1 base and J 8 bases, leaving 13 bases between the germline ends. CDR3 residues: CASSIAPPLGTQYF. CDR3 sequence (DNA): TGTGCCAGTAGTATAGCCCCTCCCCTTGGTACGCAGTATTTT.

Only one count was recorded for this clone. The chain recombines TRBV4-3 with TRBJ1-6; D is ambiguous. CDR1 and CDR2 (germline): LGHNA, YSLEER. Deletions cut 4 bases from V and 8 bases from J, with 12 bases between. This CDR3 comprises 14 residues. The DNA for the CDR3 is TGCGCCAGCAGCCCCGGGAGATACTATTCACCCCTCCACTTT. Amino acid sequence: CASSPGRYYSPLHF.

This clone was counted a few times. The chain combines TRBV30 with TRBJ1-5; D may be TRBD1 (5 bases). V lost 2 bases to trimming and J lost 2 bases, with 16 bases between them. CDR3 length: 16 residues. The germline CDR1 and CDR2 sequences are GTSNPN and SVGIG (reference sequence). The CDR3 nucleotides are TGTGCCTGGAGTAATTATCGGGGGGTTGGCAATCAGCCCCAGCATTTT. It yields the protein CAWSNYRGVGNQPQHF.

V gene TRBV19 combines with J gene TRBJ1-6, with 9 bases fitting TRBD1. CDR3 length equals 14 residues. V lost 3 bases and J lost 10; bases outside the gene matches: 4. From germline, CDR1 is LNHDA and CDR2 SQIVND (reference sequence). The CDR3 region has the DNA TGTGCCAGTAGTATTGGGGGACAGGGATCACCCCTCCACTTT. This codes for CASSIGGQGSPLHF.

This sequence joins TRBV7-9 and TRBJ1-1; weak D call: TRBD1 (5 bases). There are 16 residues in the CDR3. Between the trimmed V and J ends, which lost 5 bases and 1 base, there was a span of 17 bases. In germline, CDR1 is SEHNR, CDR2 FQNEAQ (reference sequence). The CDR3 protein is CASSQPEGRANTEAFF. The CDR3 DNA reads TGTGCCAGCAGCCAACCTGAGGGACGGGCGAACACTGAAGCTTTCTTT.

J is TRBJ2-2 and V is TRBV19; D tentatively fits TRBD1 or TRBD2 (6 bases each). CDR3 length equals 18 residues. In germline, CDR1 is LNHDA, CDR2 SQIVND (reference sequence). Trimming removed 7 bases from V and 0 bases from J, with 21 bases in between. The CDR3 nucleotides are TGTGCCAGTACGGAGGGACAACCCTGGGCCGCGAACACCGGGGAGCTGTTTTTT. This gives the protein CASTEGQPWAANTGELFF.

The gene calls are TRBV7-2 and TRBJ1-2, with TRBD1 matching 7 bases. Germline V gene sequence: CDR1 SGHTA, CDR2 FQGNSA. J lost 8 bases, V lost 6 bases, and 9 bases had no gene match. CDR3 length: 13 amino acids. This CDR3 is CASSTDRDRGYTF. The CDR3 coding sequence is TGTGCCAGCAGTACCGACAGGGACCGCGGCTACACCTTC.

V usage is TRBV19 and J usage is TRBJ2-1; D is unresolved. Trimming shortened V by 4 bases and J by 0 bases, and 7 bases separated the two germline ends. Germline CDR1 reads LNHDA; CDR2 reads SQIVND (reference sequence). CDR3 length: 14 residues. CDR3: CASSTASSYNEQFF. The CDR3 DNA sequence: TGTGCCAGTAGTACAGCCAGCTCCTACAATGAGCAGTTCTTC.

The chain joins TRBV7-7 to TRBJ2-2; tentatively, D is TRBD2 (6 bases). The CDR3 extends over 16 amino acids. Trimming removed 3 bases from V and 8 bases from J, with 19 bases in between. Germline CDR1 reads SSHAT; CDR2 reads FNYEAQ (reference sequence). The DNA of the CDR3 is TGTGCCAGCAGCTTGTCCGGGGGATCCGTATCAGGGGAGCTGTTTTTT. The encoded protein is CASSLSGGSVSGELFF.